These 20 T cell receptor beta chains share one sample of origin, sequenced in a study of blood T cell repertoires in COVID-19. Profiled with immunoSEQ multiplex PCR; TCRdb holds only in-frame clones, not every one. Of over 200,000 clones detected, around nine tenths appear once; the ten largest clones hold less than 3.5%. What was sequenced was peripheral blood. The origin of the receptors is an older woman with acute or convalescent COVID-19.

The CDR3 region has the DNA TGCGCCAGCAGCTTGGGACCGGGGAGTGGGTACAATGAGCAGTTCTTC. Encoded protein: CASSLGPGSGYNEQFF. This chain connects TRBV5-1 to TRBJ2-1, with D maybe TRBD2 (5 bases). The CDR3 is 16 residues long. Trimming removed 0 bases at V and 4 bases at J, with 14 bases between. Germline V gives CDR1 SGHRS, CDR2 YFSETQ. The full variable domain, its missing parts supplied by reference TRBV5-1 and TRBJ2-1, is KAGVTQTPRYLIKTRGQQVTLSCSPISGHRSVSWYQQTPGQGLQFLFEYFSETQRNKGNFPGRFSGRQFSNSRSEMNVSTLELGDSALYLCASSLGPGSGYNEQFFGPGTRLTVL.

This chain uses TRBV6-5 with TRBJ1-5, with D maybe TRBD1 (6 bases). With 6 bases removed from V and 3 bases from J, the gap between germline ends came to 15 bases. The CDR3 length is 15 residues. Germline loops: CDR1 MNHEY, CDR2 SVGAGI. CDR3 sequence reads: CASRPTGSPNQPQHF. The CDR3 nucleotides read TGTGCCAGCAGGCCTACAGGGTCACCCAATCAGCCCCAGCATTTT.

The CDR3: CASNRGGTSYEQYF. CDR3 in DNA: TGTGCCAGCAATAGGGGGGGGACCTCCTACGAGCAGTACTTC. The J gene is TRBJ2-7, the V gene TRBV6-6; the D gene is possibly TRBD2 (7 bases). Per the germline V gene, CDR1 is MNHNY and CDR2 is SVGAGI (reference sequence). This CDR3 comprises 14 residues. V lost 7 bases and J lost 0, with 13 bases in between.

This sequence joins TRBV20-1 and TRBJ2-1, with 8 positions matching TRBD2. This CDR3 comprises 11 residues. V lost 6 bases to trimming and J lost 13 bases; unmatched junction nucleotides: 8. CDR1 and CDR2 from the germline V gene are DFQATT and SNEGSKA (reference sequence). The CDR3 region is CSAAPGLVQFF. As DNA, the CDR3 is TGCAGTGCCGCCCCGGGACTAGTACAGTTCTTC.

The chain uses TRBV19 and TRBJ2-7, with 7 bases matching TRBD1. After removal of 6 bases from V and 0 bases from J, the junction contained 2 bases not matched to a gene. The germline V gene encodes CDR1 LNHDA and CDR2 SQIVND (reference sequence). There are 13 residues in the CDR3. CDR3 sequence reads: CASRGTDSYEQYF. The CDR3 coding sequence is TGTGCCAGTAGAGGGACAGACTCCTACGAGCAGTACTTC.

V usage is TRBV5-5 and J usage is TRBJ1-1, with a possible D match to TRBD1 (5 bases). This CDR3 has 14 residues. CDR1 and CDR2 from the germline V gene are SGHKS and YYEKEE (reference sequence). Trimming took 1 base from V and 1 from J, leaving 8 bases between them. The CDR3 protein is CASSLQGRNTEAFF. CDR3 nucleotides: TGTGCCAGCAGCTTGCAGGGTCGGAACACTGAAGCTTTCTTT.

V is TRBV11-3 and J is TRBJ2-3; tentatively, D is TRBD1 (6 bases). V lost 4 bases to trimming and J lost 2 bases, with 10 bases between them. This CDR3 region has 14 residues. Germline CDR1 reads SGHNT; CDR2 reads YENEEA. The CDR3 is CASSSGQPTDTQYF. The CDR3 DNA reads as TGTGCCAGCAGCTCTGGACAGCCCACAGATACGCAGTATTTT.

V gene TRBV5-1 combines with J gene TRBJ1-5; 12 nucleotides match TRBD1. Trimming cost V 4 bases and J 4 bases; bases outside gene matches: 6. The CDR3 totals 16 residues. CDR1 SGHRS and CDR2 YFSETQ come from the germline V gene. The CDR3 protein is CASSLGTGGLNQPQHF. CDR3 nucleotide sequence: TGCGCCAGCAGCCTGGGGACAGGGGGCCTGAATCAGCCCCAGCATTTT.

Regarding this clone: One junction end disagrees with the germline gene, perhaps due to a read error. V and J are TRBV7-7 and TRBJ2-5; 11 bases are a match to TRBD1. CDR1 is SSHAT, CDR2 FNYEAQ, per germline (reference sequence). This CDR3 spans 16 amino acids. CDR3 in DNA: TGTGCTAGCAGCTTAGTTGGGACAGGGGGAGGAGAGACCCAGTACTTC. This translates into CASSLVGTGGGETQYF.

This chain uses TRBV10-1 with TRBJ2-1; the match to TRBD1 covers 8 bases. Per the germline V gene, CDR1 is WNHNN and CDR2 is SYGVQD (reference sequence). V was pared by 8 bases and J by 6 bases, with 3 bases of the junction left unmatched. The CDR3 is 12 residues long. The CDR3 coding sequence is TGCGCCAGCGCGACAGGGGTCAATGAGCAGTTCTTC. Amino acids: CASATGVNEQFF.

About this clone itself: Other DNA sequences in the sample encode the same CDR3. CDR3 coding DNA: TGTGCCAGTAGTATGTCACTCGGGAGGGACGAGCAGTACTTC. Translating it yields CASSMSLGRDEQYF. V gene TRBV19 combines with J gene TRBJ2-7, with 8 bases aligning to TRBD2. The CDR3 is 14 amino acids. The germline CDR1 and CDR2 sequences are LNHDA and SQIVND (reference sequence). After removal of 3 bases from V and 5 bases from J, the junction contained 6 bases not matched to a gene.

The V and J genes are TRBV27 and TRBJ2-7; TRBD2 matches 8 bases. There are 11 residues in the CDR3. After removal of 8 bases from V and 3 bases from J, the junction contained 0 bases not matched to a gene. The germline V gene encodes CDR1 MNHEY and CDR2 SMNVEV (reference sequence). CDR3 DNA: TGTGCCAGCCGGGGGGGCTACGAGCAGTACTTC. Translating it yields CASRGGYEQYF.

The chain is built from TRBV11-2 and TRBJ2-1, with a possible D match to TRBD2 (5 bases). The V and J ends lost 4 bases and 0 bases respectively, with 10 bases between them. Germline V gene data show CDR1 as SGHAT and CDR2 as FQNNGV. CDR3 length: 15 amino acids. The CDR3 spells CASSSSGDSYNEQFF. In nucleotides, the CDR3 is TGTGCCAGCAGCTCCTCCGGGGACTCCTACAATGAGCAGTTCTTC.

The rearrangement links TRBV9 to TRBJ1-6; 9 bases align to TRBD1. CDR3 size: 15 residues. With V trimmed by 4 bases and J by 9 bases, 8 bases remained unmatched. Germline assignment: CDR1 SGDLS and CDR2 YYNGEE. As DNA, the CDR3 is TGTGCCAGCAGCCCCACAGGGGGCTTTATTTCACCCCTCCACTTT. Its protein product is CASSPTGGFISPLHF. Filled out from reference TRBV9 and TRBJ1-6, the complete variable domain reads DSGVTQTPKHLITATGQRVTLRCSPRSGDLSVYWYQQSLDQGLQFLIQYYNGEERAKGNILERFSAQQFPDLHSELNLSSLELGDSALYFCASSPTGGFISPLHFGNGTRLTVT.

The J gene is TRBJ1-2, the V gene TRBV29-1; D is perhaps TRBD1 (5 bases). Germline CDR1 and CDR2: SQVTM and ANQGSEA. CDR3 length equals 14 residues. Between the trimmed V and J ends, which lost 4 bases and 8 bases, there was a span of 20 bases. CDR3 protein: CSVGRSGRLEGYTF. The CDR3, as DNA: TGCAGCGTTGGACGCTCAGGGCGTCTAGAGGGCTACACCTTC.

This clone was observed a single time. The V gene is TRBV11-2, the J gene TRBJ1-2, with TRBD1 as a possible D gene (5 bases). The CDR3 has 13 residues. The germline CDR1 and CDR2 sequences are SGHAT and FQNNGV. Trimming cost V 5 bases and J 4 bases, with 11 bases left between them. CDR3 region: CASSPGGVYGYTF. CDR3 in DNA: TGTGCCAGCAGCCCAGGAGGGGTCTATGGCTACACCTTC.

The chain links TRBV7-2 to TRBJ2-1, with TRBD1 identical over 10 bases. The germline V gene has CDR1 SGHTA and CDR2 FQGNSA. The ends lost 5 bases at V and 2 bases at J; junction bases unmatched: 6. The CDR3 runs 16 residues. The CDR3: CASSILGTGAYNEQFF. CDR3 sequence (DNA): TGTGCCAGCAGCATTCTGGGGACAGGGGCCTACAATGAGCAGTTCTTC.

This clone has just one count. V is TRBV19 and J is TRBJ1-2; tentative D call: TRBD1 (6 bases). The V end was cut by 5 bases, the J end by 0 bases, with 10 bases between. The CDR3 is 14 amino acids. CDR1 and CDR2 (germline): LNHDA, SQIVND (reference sequence). The CDR3 bases are TGTGCCAGTAGTTTCGACAGGACTAACTATGGCTACACCTTC. It codes for CASSFDRTNYGYTF.

The rearrangement joins TRBV28 to TRBJ2-1, with TRBD2 matching 10 bases. Germline V lookup: CDR1 MDHEN, CDR2 SYDVKM. The V and J ends lost 8 bases and 5 bases, in that order; junction bases with no gene match: 6. This CDR3 contains 14 residues. Here the CDR3 DNA reads TGTGCCAGCGGCGGGACTAGCGAAGACAATGAGCAGTTCTTC. This codes for CASGGTSEDNEQFF. The full variable domain, completed using reference TRBV28 and TRBJ2-1, is DVKVTQSSRYLVKRTGEKVFLECVQDMDHENMFWYRQDPGLGLRLIYFSYDVKMKEKGDIPEGYSVSREKKERFSLILESASTNQTSMYLCASGGTSEDNEQFFGPGTRLTVL.

This chain connects TRBV6-4 to TRBJ2-2; maybe TRBD1 (6 bases). V was trimmed by 3 bases and J by 6 bases, leaving 14 bases between them. The germline V gene has CDR1 MRHNA and CDR2 SNTAGT. The CDR3 consists of 15 residues. CDR3 amino acids: CASSESAGDAGELFF. The CDR3 DNA reads as TGTGCCAGCAGTGAATCGGCAGGGGACGCCGGGGAGCTGTTTTTT.